The TCR beta chain under discussion was sequenced for a study of T-cell memory formation after mild COVID-19. TCRdb used MiXCR to reprocess the 5' RACE reads, holding one entry per CDR3 protein. The profile covers 250,000 to 350,000 distinct CDR3 sequences, with around 15% appearing a single time and approximately 23% taken by the ten largest. From germline, CDR1 is DFQATT and CDR2 SNEGSKA (reference sequence). The CDR3 spans 14 residues. V dropped 6 bases and J dropped 3; count of bases not matched to a gene: 5. The source is a man younger than 35 who had mild COVID-19 (a few samples of this study predate the infection). Cell type and time point are not known. The V and J genes are TRBV20-1 and TRBJ2-3; 11 positions agree with TRBD1. The sample consisted of PBMCs or a T cell subset sorted from them (not recorded which). The CDR3 DNA reads as TGCAGTGCCACCGGGACAGGGGGTACAGATACGCAGTATTTT. Its translation: CSATGTGGTDTQYF.